These 4 T cell receptor beta chains were sequenced from one sample in a study of shared clonotypes between healthy human individuals (dated by TCRdb to 2019 to 2021). The library was generated by the immunoSEQ multiplex PCR assay. As stored in TCRdb, this immuneACCESS dataset retains in-frame rearrangements with V and J assigned. A fraction of the clones does not appear; measured against another copy, unresolved V genes explain less than half of the discrepancy, and the remainder lacks a known reason. Across this sample there are just over 2,000,000 clones, with 85% to 95% seen only once. Of the sample, 0.1% to 0.15% is held by the ten largest clones. Sequences were obtained from naive CD4+ T cells sorted from blood. The sample's cell subset or site, from its label and the paper: CD45RA+ positively selected. The receptor source for this set is a young man in good health.

This rearrangement joins TRBV5-1 to TRBJ2-1, with 7 bases that match TRBD1. Germline V CDR1 and CDR2: SGHRS, YFSETQ. This CDR3 has 15 amino acids. The junction had 12 bases not matched to a gene; V was cut back by 3 bases and J by 9 bases. CDR3 DNA sequence: TGCGCCAGCAGCTCTACCCCGGACAGGTCGGGTGAGCAGTTCTTC. It codes for CASSSTPDRSGEQFF.

The chain links TRBV7-6 to TRBJ1-5; weak D call: TRBD1 (6 bases). This CDR3 has 13 residues. Trimming took 5 bases from V and 4 from J, leaving 9 bases between them. CDR1 is SGHVS and CDR2 is FNYEAQ in the germline V gene. CDR3 protein: CASSAQGNQPQHF. The CDR3 region has the DNA TGTGCCAGCAGCGCGCAGGGGAATCAGCCCCAGCATTTT.

The table lists this clone with a count of one. The chain recombines TRBV5-8 with TRBJ1-6; D gene uncertain. The CDR3 spans 17 residues. Germline V gives CDR1 SGHTS, CDR2 YDEGEE. Trimming removed 0 bases at V and 6 bases at J, with 16 bases between. CDR3: CASSLEDRANSNSPLHF. CDR3 coding DNA: TGTGCCAGCAGCTTGGAAGACCGGGCAAATTCTAATTCACCCCTCCACTTT.

J is TRBJ2-3 and V is TRBV5-1; D may be TRBD1 or TRBD2 (5 bases each). CDR1 is SGHRS, CDR2 YFSETQ, per germline. The CDR3 totals 14 residues. V was cut by 7 bases and J by 4 bases, with 16 bases left in between. The CDR3 coding sequence is TGCGCCAGCTACCGAGGGGTATGGGCAGATACGCAGTATTTT. This encodes CASYRGVWADTQYF.